A selection of T cell receptor beta chains follows, all from one sample in a study of pediatric ulcerative colitis. Libraries were prepared by immunoSEQ multiplex PCR; TCRdb keeps only in-frame clonotypes and omits some of them. The sample consists of about 32,000 clones, roughly four fifths of them appearing once. Input material: blood. The receptor set was obtained from a boy younger than 18 with severe ulcerative colitis. CDR3s include the opening cysteine and the closing phenylalanine or tryptophan. A D gene is named only where the DNA matches it firmly. Expanded clones get a size class; other rows say once, few or many, or leave the size out.

j_call v_call clone_size d_call cdr3_nt cdr3_aa
TRBJ2-7 TRBV29-1 . . TGCAGCGTTTGGGCAGAATACGAGCAGTACTTC CSVWAEYEQYF
TRBJ1-3 TRBV9 . . TGTGCCAGCAGCGTTTCCGCTGACTCTGGAAACACCATATATTTT CASSVSADSGNTIYF
TRBJ1-2 TRBV6-6 . TRBD1 TGTGCCAGCAGTTACGGGACAGGGGGTAACTATGGCTACACCTTC CASSYGTGGNYGYTF
TRBJ1-5 TRBV4-1 . . TGCGCCAGCAGCCCGGGGGGAAACAATCAGCCCCAGCATTTT CASSPGGNNQPQHF
TRBJ2-5 TRBV5-4 . . TGTGCCAGCAGCTTGGGGGGGCTAGCCCTGCAAGAGACCCAGTACTTC CASSLGGLALQETQYF
TRBJ2-1 TRBV4-3 . . TGCGCCAGCAGCCAAGATAGACTTACCTACAATGAGCAGTTCTTC CASSQDRLTYNEQFF
TRBJ1-4 TRBV7-6 . . TGTGCCAGCAGCTTAGACCGCCGCGTCCGGAGTGGAAAACTGTTTTTT CASSLDRRVRSGKLFF
TRBJ2-5 TRBV7-2 . . TGTGCCAGCAGCTTTCGGACAGTGCAAGAGACCCAGTACTTC CASSFRTVQETQYF
TRBJ1-1 TRBV5-1 . TRBD1 TGCGCCAGCAGCTTGGGGACAGGCCCATTGAACACTGAAGCTTTCTTT CASSLGTGPLNTEAFF
TRBJ2-3 TRBV7-2 . TRBD2 TGTGCCAGCAGACCGCCTCTAGCGGGGACAAATACGCAGTATTTT CASRPPLAGTNTQYF
TRBJ1-1 TRBV9 . . TGTGCCAGCAGCGTAGACAGTCAGAACACTGAAGCTTTCTTT CASSVDSQNTEAFF
TRBJ1-1 TRBV30 few . TGTGCCTGGAGTAAGGAACCGGGGCGGCTGAACACTGAAGCTTTCTTT CAWSKEPGRLNTEAFF
TRBJ1-2 TRBV1 . . TGCACCAGCAGCCAAACGGGACAGGGAAGCTATGGCTACACCTTC CTSSQTGQGSYGYTF
TRBJ2-5 TRBV6-1 . . TGTGCCAGCAGGGGCGGGGTGACAGGGCGAGAGACCCAGTACTTC CASRGGVTGRETQYF
TRBJ1-1 TRBV6-5 once . TGTGCCAGCAGTTACTCGTGGGCCTCCACCACTGAAGCTTTCTTT CASSYSWASTTEAFF
TRBJ1-2 TRBV28 . . TGTGCCAGCAGTTTTTCGGGGAATGTTTTCTATGGCTACACCTTC CASSFSGNVFYGYTF
TRBJ1-1 TRBV10-1 few . TGCGCCAGCAGTGATGACAGCGGAATTGAAGCTTTCTTT CASSDDSGIEAFF
TRBJ1-6 TRBV27 . TRBD1 TGTGCCAGCAGACGACAGGGGTTGGTCTCACCCCTCCACTTT CASRRQGLVSPLHF
TRBJ1-5 TRBV29-1 . TRBD1 TGCAGCGTGTGGGACAGGGGACAGGGGCAGCCCCAGCATTTT CSVWDRGQGQPQHF
TRBJ1-6 TRBV5-6 . . TGTGCCAGCAGCTTGAGGGTAAGGGGTAATTCACCCCTCCACTTT CASSLRVRGNSPLHF
TRBJ1-3 TRBV2 . . TGTGCCAGCAGTGAAACACCCATCTACAGTTCTGGAAACACCATATATTTT CASSETPIYSSGNTIYF
TRBJ1-1 TRBV30 . . TGTGCCTGGAATTTGGGACAAATAAACACTGAAGCTTTCTTT CAWNLGQINTEAFF
TRBJ2-7 TRBV7-6 . TRBD2 TGTGCCAGCAGCACAGTAGCGGGGGAATCCTACGAGCAGTACTTC CASSTVAGESYEQYF
TRBJ1-1 TRBV2 . . TGTGCCAGCAGTGGGTGGGGGCTGAACACTGAAGCTTTCTTT CASSGWGLNTEAFF
TRBJ1-1 TRBV11-2 few . TGTGCCAGCAGCTTCTCCGTGGACAGTGAAGCTTTCTTT CASSFSVDSEAFF
TRBJ2-3 TRBV5-4 . . TGTGCCAGCAGCTTTAGAGCCAACCCCACAGATACGCAGTATTTT CASSFRANPTDTQYF
TRBJ1-3 TRBV6-5 . . TGTGCCAGCAGTCGACAGACGTCAGGAAACACCATATATTTT CASSRQTSGNTIYF
TRBJ2-7 TRBV11-2 . TRBD1 TGTGCCAGCAGCCTACGGACAGGGGGAAGCCCCGAGCAGTACTTC CASSLRTGGSPEQYF
TRBJ1-1 TRBV29-1 . TRBD1 TGCAGCGTTGACAGCGGGACAGGAGTGGAAGCTTTCTTT CSVDSGTGVEAFF
TRBJ1-6 TRBV9 . . TGTGCCAGCAGCCCAGGACAGATAAGCTCCTATAATTCACCCCTCCACTTT CASSPGQISSYNSPLHF
TRBJ1-6 TRBV6-5 few . TGTGCCAGCAGTTACCAGAGCTCCTATAATTCACCCCTCCACTTT CASSYQSSYNSPLHF
TRBJ2-2 TRBV5-1 . . TGCGCCAGCAGCTCCTTGAGGGGCGGGGACGGGGAGCTGTTTTTT CASSSLRGGDGELFF